This T cell receptor (beta chain) is drawn from a study of blood T cell repertoires in COVID-19. Study-wide context: In each case, the material was cDNA or gDNA derived from T cells, B-cell-depleted T cells, or PBMCs.

Original processing methods: The authors estimated nucleated cell counts from reference gene primer amplification. This table comes from immunoSEQ multiplex PCR, and its TCRdb copy is limited to in-frame clones, with some not included. Clone size and V and J calls were adopted from that table, with D and trimming inferred from the DNA. The sample includes around 260,000 clones, 88% of them seen just once. The V and J ends lost 3 bases and 10 bases, in that order; junction bases with no gene match: 8. Germline V gives CDR1 MNHNS, CDR2 SASEGT. The CDR3 has 13 residues. V gene TRBV6-1 combines with J gene TRBJ1-1, with 7 bases matching TRBD1. Material: peripheral blood. The clonotype originates from a human donor in a cohort sampled during active COVID-19. CDR3 coding DNA: TGTGCCAGCAGTGATGAGGGGGCGCGGGTAGCTTTCTTT. It codes for CASSDEGARVAFF.